What follows are 27 T cell receptor beta chains derived from one specimen sequenced in a study of spatial heterogeneity in lung cancer (dated by TCRdb to the late 2010s). The full study reports these points: The tumor nonsynonymous mutation count correlated with the number of expanded alpha and beta TCRs within the tumor.

These receptors have no identified antigens. Libraries came from 5' RACE. The reads were generated on a NextSeq 500. TCRdb trimmed public reads at Q25 via fastp, called clones via MiXCR and kept in-frame beta chains. Rows are unified per CDR3 protein, each entry keeping the most common DNA and genes. This sample has about 10,000 distinct CDR3 sequences in its table, and 8% of those were observed once. The top ten clonotypes cover approximately 20% of the sample. The time point tag for this specimen amounts to: sample taken at primary tumor resection. The sample here was lung tumor tissue, taken at surgery. These receptors all stem from a male donor with early-stage non-small cell lung cancer.

This clonotype was counted many times. V is TRBV20-1 and J is TRBJ2-7; no firm D call. Germline V gene data show CDR1 as DFQATT and CDR2 as SNEGSKA (reference sequence). Trimming took off 7 bases at V and 5 bases at J, with 9 bases between the two ends. This CDR3 contains 10 residues. CDR3 DNA: TGCAGTGTTAATGGCCACGAGCAGTACTTC. Its protein product is CSVNGHEQYF.

The chain recombines TRBV12-3 or TRBV12-4 with TRBJ1-1, with D perhaps TRBD1 (5 bases). V lost 8 bases and J 4 bases, leaving 14 bases between the germline ends. The CDR3 covers 13 residues. CDR3 nucleotide sequence: TGTGCCAGCGAGATTGGGGGGACCACTGAAGCTTTCTTT. Translating it yields CASEIGGTTEAFF.

The sample holds many counts of this clonotype. The chain recombines TRBV11-2 with TRBJ2-3, with 8 bases that match TRBD2. Germline CDR1 reads SGHAT; CDR2 reads FQNNGV. The V and J ends lost 2 bases and 4 bases, in that order; junction bases with no gene match: 11. CDR3 size: 17 residues. The CDR3 DNA reads TGTGCCAGCAGCTTATACGGCGTGAGCGGGGGAGCAGATACGCAGTATTTT. Protein sequence: CASSLYGVSGGADTQYF.

Regarding this clonotype: This may be a read error: a much more frequent sequence differs by one nucleotide. This rearrangement joins TRBV29-1 to TRBJ2-7; D is ambiguous. CDR3 size: 13 residues. Trimming cost V 6 bases and J 7 bases, with 19 bases left between them. Germline-derived CDR1 and CDR2 are SQVTM and ANQGSEA. The CDR3 DNA sequence: TGCAGCGTGTACAAGGTGGCGTTACGGGAGCAGTACTTC. It specifies CSVYKVALREQYF.

This clonotype was seen repeatedly, ten times or more. CDR3 sequence reads: CASSALTTGGYTF. The CDR3 nucleotides read TGTGCCAGCAGTGCCCTCACGACAGGGGGCTACACCTTC. V usage is TRBV28 and J usage is TRBJ1-2; 7 bases align to TRBD1. Germline CDR1 is MDHEN and CDR2 is SYDVKM. J lost 8 bases, V lost 5 bases, and 8 bases had no gene match. CDR3 size: 13 residues.

This clonotype was seen only a few times. The CDR3 loop reads CAWSEDRGFGELFF. CDR3 sequence (DNA): TGTGCCTGGAGTGAAGACAGGGGGTTCGGGGAGCTGTTTTTT. The chain links TRBV30 to TRBJ2-2; 9 nucleotides match TRBD1. V trimming: 1 base; J trimming: 7 bases; junction bases outside the gene matches: 4. The CDR3 contains 14 residues. CDR1 and CDR2 from the germline V gene are GTSNPN and SVGIG (reference sequence). Variable domain in full (rest from reference TRBV30 and TRBJ2-2): SQTIHQWPATLVQPVGSPLSLECTVEGTSNPNLYWYRQAAGRGLQLLFYSVGIGQISSEVPQNLSASRPQDRQFILSSKKLLLSDSGFYLCAWSEDRGFGELFFGEGSRLTVL.

The CDR3 loop is CASSLAATRTDTQYF. Here the CDR3 DNA reads TGCGCCAGCAGCTTGGCCGCTACCCGCACAGATACGCAGTATTTT. The chain links TRBV5-1 to TRBJ2-3, with unresolved D. CDR1 and CDR2 from the germline V gene are SGHRS and YFSETQ. This CDR3 spans 15 amino acids. Trimming stripped 0 bases from V and 1 base from J, with 9 bases between.

The rearrangement uses TRBV4-3 and TRBJ2-5; 8 nucleotides match TRBD1. The CDR3 is made up of 14 amino acids. After removal of 5 bases from V and 4 bases from J, the junction contained 6 bases not matched to a gene. CDR1 and CDR2 from the germline V gene are LGHNA and YSLEER. CDR3 in amino acids: CASSYTGGGETQYF. In DNA, the CDR3 is TGCGCCAGCAGCTACACAGGGGGAGGAGAGACCCAGTACTTC.

This rearrangement joins TRBV6-2 or TRBV6-3 to TRBJ2-3; TRBD1 is a possible D gene (5 bases). This CDR3 region has 14 residues. Trimming cost V 7 bases and J 6 bases, with 17 bases left between them. The germline V gene encodes CDR1 MNHEY and CDR2 SVGEGT. DNA for the CDR3: TGTGCCAGCAAGATAGTGGGCAGGGCGGATACGCAGTATTTT. It codes for CASKIVGRADTQYF.

This clonotype appeared many times. The genes are TRBV27 and TRBJ2-4; 7 positions match TRBD1. The CDR3 is 15 amino acids. After removal of 6 bases from V and 0 bases from J, the junction contained 5 bases not matched to a gene. Looked up from germline, CDR1 is MNHEY and CDR2 is SMNVEV (reference sequence). The chain's CDR3 is CASSPTGRAKNIQYF. The CDR3 DNA is TGTGCCAGCAGCCCGACAGGGCGAGCCAAAAACATTCAGTACTTC.

This clonotype occurred a few times. This chain uses TRBV7-7 with TRBJ2-5; maybe TRBD1 (6 bases). The CDR3 extends over 14 amino acids. Trimming stripped 7 bases from V and 0 bases from J, with 12 bases between. CDR1 SSHAT and CDR2 FNYEAQ come from the germline V gene (reference sequence). CDR3 sequence reads: CASKKGEYQETQYF. The CDR3 bases are TGTGCCAGCAAAAAGGGGGAGTACCAAGAGACCCAGTACTTC.

This clonotype was detected many times. The rearrangement uses TRBV4-1 and TRBJ2-2; D not resolved. V lost 1 base, J lost 0 bases, and 3 bases lay in between. The CDR3 loop spans 14 amino acids. Germline lookup yields CDR1 MGHRA and CDR2 YSYEKL. The CDR3 reads CASSQGANTGELFF. The CDR3 DNA sequence: TGCGCCAGCAGCCAAGGGGCGAACACCGGGGAGCTGTTTTTT.

This clonotype was picked up a small number of times. The V call is TRBV7-2, the J call TRBJ2-1, with D possibly being TRBD1 (5 bases). The CDR3 is made up of 15 amino acids. Germline CDR1 reads SGHTA; CDR2 reads FQGNSA. V was trimmed by 6 bases and J by 3 bases, leaving 15 bases between them. Written as DNA, the CDR3 is TGTGCCAGCAGACCCACGTCGACAGACTACAATGAGCAGTTCTTC. It translates to CASRPTSTDYNEQFF.

This clonotype was observed at least ten times. V usage is TRBV20-1 and J usage is TRBJ1-6, with TRBD1 matching over 10 bases. Germline CDR1 reads DFQATT; CDR2 reads SNEGSKA (reference sequence). V gave up 6 bases and J gave up 7 bases; unmatched junction bases: 9. CDR3 length: 15 residues. CDR3 bases: TGCAGTGCCAGACAGGGGGCCGGGGTAAATTCACCCCTCCACTTT. As protein: CSARQGAGVNSPLHF.

This clonotype is labeled large. This CDR3 is CASSLAVSGGETQYF. The CDR3 DNA follows: TGTGCCAGCAGCTTAGCGGTATCTGGCGGCGAGACCCAGTACTTC. V usage is TRBV7-9 and J usage is TRBJ2-5, with D uncertain. V was cut by 0 bases and J by 5 bases, with 13 bases left in between. Germline CDR1 SEHNR, CDR2 FQNEAQ (reference sequence). The CDR3 extends over 15 amino acids.

This clonotype has at least ten counts. V usage is TRBV28 and J usage is TRBJ2-2; D is unresolved. V lost 5 bases, J lost 8 bases, and 9 bases lay in between. The CDR3 is 12 amino acids. Germline V gene data show CDR1 as MDHEN and CDR2 as SYDVKM. Written as DNA, the CDR3 is TGTGCCAGCAGTCTCAGTGGGGGGGAGCTGTTTTTT. It is translated as CASSLSGGELFF.

In this sample, this clonotype turned up a few times. The rearrangement uses TRBV28 and TRBJ2-5; 7 bases map to TRBD2. V was pared by 4 bases and J by 1 base, with 6 bases of the junction left unmatched. Germline CDR1 reads MDHEN; CDR2 reads SYDVKM. This CDR3 comprises 15 residues. The DNA of the CDR3 is TGTGCCAGCAGTTCCCGAGCGGGATTCCAAGAGACCCAGTACTTC. This gives the protein CASSSRAGFQETQYF. The full variable domain, rest sourced from reference TRBV28 and TRBJ2-5, is DVKVTQSSRYLVKRTGEKVFLECVQDMDHENMFWYRQDPGLGLRLIYFSYDVKMKEKGDIPEGYSVSREKKERFSLILESASTNQTSMYLCASSSRAGFQETQYFGPGTRLLVL.

This clonotype has a count of ten or more. The chain employs TRBV7-2 and TRBJ1-1; D is uncertain. V lost 5 bases and J lost 4, with 17 bases in between. The CDR3 has 15 residues. Germline V CDR1 and CDR2: SGHTA, FQGNSA. The CDR3 loop reads CASSPQDRRGTEAFF. CDR3 nucleotide sequence: TGTGCCAGCAGCCCGCAAGATCGACGGGGCACTGAAGCTTTCTTT.

In its sample, this clonotype is medium-sized (0.01 to 0.1%). The chain is built from TRBV6-6 and TRBJ2-6, with 8 nucleotides matching TRBD1. Germline V lookup: CDR1 MNHNY, CDR2 SVGAGI (reference sequence). V lost 2 bases and J lost 0; bases outside the gene matches: 6. This CDR3 is built from 18 residues. CDR3 nucleotide sequence: TGTGCCAGCAGTTACGGACAGGGCCTACTCTCTGGGGCCAACGTCCTGACTTTC. It encodes CASSYGQGLLSGANVLTF.

This clonotype is labeled as medium-sized. CDR3 residues: CSARSPSGGAYEQFF. The CDR3 DNA reads as TGCAGTGCTAGGTCCCCCAGCGGGGGGGCCTATGAGCAGTTCTTC. The J gene is TRBJ2-1, the V gene TRBV20-1; 10 bases are a match to TRBD2. With 3 bases clipped from V and 8 bases from J, the junction kept 10 bases outside the gene matches. The CDR3 extends over 15 amino acids. Looked up from germline, CDR1 is DFQATT and CDR2 is SNEGSKA (reference sequence).

This clonotype was counted many times. The rearrangement uses TRBV7-2 and TRBJ2-3, with TRBD1 matching 7 bases. The germline V gene has CDR1 SGHTA and CDR2 FQGNSA. CDR3 length equals 16 residues. Trimming cost V 8 bases and J 3 bases; bases outside gene matches: 14. CDR3 in amino acids: CASGPGQVLRTDTQYF. In DNA form, the CDR3 reads TGTGCCAGCGGCCCCGGACAGGTTCTCCGGACAGATACGCAGTATTTT. Looking up the rest from reference TRBV7-2 and TRBJ2-3 gives the full variable domain: GAGVSQSPSNKVTEKGKDVELRCDPISGHTALYWYRQSLGQGLEFLIYFQGNSAPDKSGLPSDRFSAERTGGSVSTLTIQRTQQEDSAVYLCASGPGQVLRTDTQYFGPGTRLTVL.

This clonotype has a count of ten or more. CDR3 in DNA: TGTGCCAGCAGTTTAATGGCTCCGAGCTCTGGAAACACCATATATTTT. It yields the protein CASSLMAPSSGNTIYF. The genes are TRBV28 and TRBJ1-3, with no clear D. CDR1 and CDR2 (germline): MDHEN, SYDVKM. Deletions cut 2 bases from V and 0 bases from J, with 11 bases between. This CDR3 has 16 amino acids.

This clonotype has a handful of counts. This chain uses TRBV7-3 with TRBJ2-3; D perhaps matches TRBD2 (6 bases). Trimming took off 3 bases at V and 1 base at J, with 11 bases between the two ends. From germline, CDR1 is SGHTA and CDR2 FQGTGA. The CDR3 runs 15 residues. The CDR3, as DNA: TGTGCCAGCAGCTTTAGCGGACTTGGCACAGATACGCAGTATTTT. Translating gives CASSFSGLGTDTQYF.

This clonotype was detected ten times or more. This sequence joins TRBV6-1 and TRBJ2-1; 9 bases line up with TRBD1. Germline loops: CDR1 MNHNS, CDR2 SASEGT. The CDR3 loop spans 15 amino acids. The V gene end was trimmed by 7 bases and the J gene end by 3 bases; junction bases not matched to a gene: 7. In nucleotides, the CDR3 is TGTGCCAGCACCGAACCGGGACAGGGCTACAATGAGCAGTTCTTC. This encodes CASTEPGQGYNEQFF.

As regards this clonotype: With a much larger clone just one base away, this may be a read error. The chain couples TRBV19 to TRBJ2-7, with D possibly matching TRBD2 (7 bases). This CDR3 contains 16 residues. Per germline, CDR1 LNHDA and CDR2 SQIVND (reference sequence). This CDR3 is CASGIGGGRSSYEQYF. The CDR3 DNA sequence: TGTGCCAGTGGTATAGGCGGGGGCCGGAGCTCCTACGAGCAGTACTTC.

This clonotype was recorded many times. V gene TRBV20-1 combines with J gene TRBJ2-3; TRBD2 matches 13 bases. Germline assignment: CDR1 DFQATT and CDR2 SNEGSKA (reference sequence). The CDR3 contains 18 residues. J gave up 0 bases and V 3 bases, and 9 bases lay outside the gene matches. The CDR3 protein is CSASPGLAGKGSTDTQYF. The CDR3 DNA is TGCAGTGCTAGCCCGGGACTAGCGGGAAAGGGGAGCACAGATACGCAGTATTTT.

The CDR3 sequence: CASSPRRLYGTDTQYF. CDR3 sequence (DNA): TGTGCCAGCAGCCCCCGAAGGCTATATGGCACAGATACGCAGTATTTT. The chain joins TRBV3-1 to TRBJ2-3; D is unclear. V lost 4 bases to trimming and J lost 1 base, with 15 bases between them. The CDR3 extends over 16 amino acids. Germline lookup yields CDR1 LGHDT and CDR2 YNNKEL (reference sequence).